This entry lists 18 T cell receptor beta chains sequenced from one sample in a study of OX40 agonist ivuxolimab in advanced cancers. Profiled with immunoSEQ multiplex PCR; TCRdb holds only in-frame clones, not every one. The sample records more than 45,000 clones, nearly 85% being singletons. The sample was CD4+ or CD8+ T cells sorted from blood, taken in a trial of the OX40 agonist ivuxolimab. These receptors originate from an adult with an advanced solid tumor such as melanoma, head and neck, liver or kidney cancer.

This chain links TRBV9 with TRBJ1-1, with unresolved D. Germline loops: CDR1 SGDLS, CDR2 YYNGEE. V was shortened by 4 bases and J by 1 base, with 11 bases between the two germline ends. The CDR3 length is 14 residues. DNA of the CDR3: TGTGCCAGCAGCCCCCCCCCGGAGAACACTGAAGCTTTCTTT. Protein: CASSPPPENTEAFF.

The chain combines TRBV25-1 with TRBJ2-5; possible D gene TRBD2, 6 bases. The CDR3 has 14 residues. The V and J ends lost 3 bases and 1 base respectively, with 9 bases between them. Germline CDR1 MGHDK, CDR2 SYGVNS. CDR3 nucleotides: TGTGCCAGCAGTGATACTAGCTTCCAAGAGACCCAGTACTTC. This gives the protein CASSDTSFQETQYF.

V is TRBV19 and J is TRBJ1-2; unclear D gene. CDR1 and CDR2 (germline): LNHDA, SQIVND (reference sequence). This CDR3 has 14 amino acids. V was pared by 4 bases and J by 4 bases, with 13 bases between. CDR3 nucleotides: TGTGCCAGTAGTACCCCAGAGCCCGGCTATGGCTACACCTTC. Its translation is CASSTPEPGYGYTF.

The V gene is TRBV5-1, the J gene TRBJ2-5; tentative D call: TRBD2 (5 bases). Per germline, CDR1 SGHRS and CDR2 YFSETQ. The ends were cut back, 2 bases at V and 3 bases at J, with 11 bases in the middle. CDR3 size: 14 residues. CDR3 DNA: TGCGCCAGCAGCTTACTAGGAAACGAAGAGACCCAGTACTTC. Residues: CASSLLGNEETQYF.

CDR3 nucleotide sequence: TGTGCCAGCAGCGGGGGACACGGGGGCGGTGAGCAGTTCTTC. Translation gives CASSGGHGGGEQFF. This chain joins TRBV5-6 and TRBJ2-1; D tentatively fits TRBD1 or TRBD2 (6 bases each). V lost 4 bases to trimming and J lost 9 bases, with 17 bases between them. Germline CDR1 is SGHDT and CDR2 is YYEEEE. The length of the CDR3 is 14 residues.

The chain has TRBV5-8 and TRBJ1-2; the D is unclear. The CDR3 contains 14 residues. Looked up from germline, CDR1 is SGHTS and CDR2 is YDEGEE. Trimming took 3 bases from V and 1 from J, leaving 10 bases between them. CDR3 sequence: CASSSTALNYGYTF. CDR3 sequence (DNA): TGTGCCAGCAGCTCCACAGCGCTTAACTATGGCTACACCTTC.

V gene TRBV30 combines with J gene TRBJ2-7; D call uncertain. Germline lookup yields CDR1 GTSNPN and CDR2 SVGIG (reference sequence). Trimming shortened V by 4 bases and J by 0 bases, and 16 bases separated the two germline ends. The CDR3 loop spans 15 amino acids. As DNA, the CDR3 is TGTGCCTGGACTAATAGGGCCCGGGTCTCCTACGAGCAGTACTTC. It codes for CAWTNRARVSYEQYF.

The V and J genes are TRBV4-2 and TRBJ2-5; D possibly uses TRBD1 or TRBD2 (5 bases each). The CDR3 has 15 residues. V dropped 0 bases and J dropped 1 base, with 9 bases sitting between them. Germline CDR1 is LGHNA and CDR2 is YNFKEQ. The CDR3 sequence: CASSQDLRGQETQYF. The CDR3 bases are TGTGCCAGCAGCCAAGATTTGAGGGGCCAAGAGACCCAGTACTTC.

The gene calls are TRBV2 and TRBJ2-5; tentative D call: TRBD1 (5 bases). The CDR3 covers 13 residues. Trimming took off 6 bases at V and 4 bases at J, with 12 bases between the two ends. Looked up from germline, CDR1 is SNHLY and CDR2 is FYNNEI. The CDR3 DNA reads TGTGCCAGCAGACCTCAGGGAAGAGAGACCCAGTACTTC. It specifies CASRPQGRETQYF. Full variable domain (remainder filled in from reference TRBV2 and TRBJ2-5): EPEVTQTPSHQVTQMGQEVILRCVPISNHLYFYWYRQILGQKVEFLVSFYNNEISEKSEIFDDQFSVERPDGSNFTLKIRSTKLEDSAMYFCASRPQGRETQYFGPGTRLLVL.

The count of this clone is one. The CDR3 protein is CASSYSGGLDIQYF. The CDR3 DNA is TGTGCCAGCAGCTACTCAGGGGGTTTAGACATTCAGTACTTC. The chain employs TRBV5-6 and TRBJ2-4; 7 bases fit TRBD1. V was pared by 3 bases and J by 8 bases, with 8 bases of the junction left unmatched. The CDR3 runs 14 residues. The V gene's germline CDR1 is SGHDT and CDR2 YYEEEE.

This rearrangement joins TRBV6-5 to TRBJ1-1; tentative D call: TRBD1 (6 bases). From germline, CDR1 is MNHEY and CDR2 SVGAGI. The CDR3 is 13 residues long. Trimming stripped 5 bases from V and 11 bases from J, with 18 bases between. Written as DNA, the CDR3 is TGTGCCAGCAGTCCCGGGACAACTCGTTCGGCTTTCTTT. Translating it yields CASSPGTTRSAFF.

The chain links TRBV7-3 to TRBJ2-3; possibly TRBD2 for D (6 bases). Germline CDR1 reads SGHTA; CDR2 reads FQGTGA. The CDR3 spans 17 residues. V gave up 5 bases and J gave up 2 bases, with 20 bases separating them. The CDR3 reads CASSTRAGRGYTDTQYF. The DNA of the CDR3 is TGTGCCAGCAGCACCCGGGCAGGGCGGGGATACACAGATACGCAGTATTTT.

This CDR3 reads CASSWAGNQPQHF. The CDR3 DNA reads TGTGCCAGCAGTTGGGCTGGCAATCAGCCCCAGCATTTT. The gene calls are TRBV6-5 and TRBJ1-5; D unclear. Per germline, CDR1 MNHEY and CDR2 SVGAGI. V lost 4 bases and J lost 2, with 6 bases in between. The CDR3 runs to 13 residues.

CDR3 protein: CASSSYMIFGTQYF. In nucleotides, the CDR3 is TGTGCCAGCAGTTCCTACATGATTTTCGGGACCCAGTACTTC. The chain recombines TRBV7-8 with TRBJ2-5; no clear D gene. V dropped 6 bases and J dropped 7 bases, with 18 bases sitting between them. The CDR3 totals 14 residues. Germline CDR1 SGHVS, CDR2 FQNEAQ.

V and J are TRBV6-4 and TRBJ2-2, with D perhaps matching TRBD2 (5 bases). The CDR3 is 15 residues long. CDR1 and CDR2 from the germline V gene are MRHNA and SNTAGT. V was pared by 6 bases and J by 4 bases, with 15 bases between. CDR3 DNA sequence: TGTGCCAGCAGCTCATTTTTCGGGGTCACCGGGGAGCTGTTTTTT. It translates to CASSSFFGVTGELFF.

The J gene is TRBJ2-3, the V gene TRBV4-3, with 7 bases fitting TRBD2. The ends lost 1 base at V and 4 bases at J; junction bases unmatched: 8. The CDR3 covers 16 residues. Germline-derived CDR1 and CDR2 are LGHNA and YSLEER. This CDR3 reads CASSQGSLAGSDTQYF. In DNA, the CDR3 is TGCGCCAGCAGCCAAGGAAGCTTAGCGGGCTCAGATACGCAGTATTTT.

The table lists this clone with a few counts. This rearrangement joins TRBV19 to TRBJ1-6, with a possible D match to TRBD1 (6 bases). The CDR3 spans 13 residues. V lost 8 bases and J lost 11, with 16 bases in between. Per germline, CDR1 LNHDA and CDR2 SQIVND (reference sequence). CDR3 residues: CASAGDILAPLHF. Written as DNA, the CDR3 is TGTGCCAGTGCGGGGGACATTCTGGCACCCCTCCACTTT.

This clone showed up just once. V is TRBV10-2 and J is TRBJ1-1, with TRBD1 matching 7 bases. The V and J ends lost 5 bases and 5 bases, in that order; junction bases with no gene match: 2. Germline assignment: CDR1 WSHSY and CDR2 SAAADI. CDR3 size: 12 residues. Here the CDR3 reads CASSQTGTEAFF. The CDR3 bases are TGCGCCAGCAGTCAGACAGGGACTGAAGCTTTCTTT.